These 9 T cell receptor beta chains were all obtained from the same sample, sequenced in a study of cytomegalovirus exposure and HLA in healthy donors. The data were produced by immunoSEQ multiplex PCR, yet TCRdb's version contains in-frame clones alone and is incomplete. This sample yields under 200,000 clones, of which under 90% are seen a single time; around a tenth belongs to the top ten. The source material was PBMCs. Receptors originate from a woman between 18 and 30 years old in good health and CMV-seropositive.

The J gene is TRBJ2-7, the V gene TRBV12-5; 9 bases agree with TRBD1. After removal of 4 bases from V and 3 bases from J, the junction contained 4 bases not matched to a gene. This CDR3 is 14 amino acids long. CDR1 and CDR2 from the germline V gene are LGHNT and FRNRAP. The CDR3 coding sequence is TGTGCTAGTGGTTCGGGACAGGGCTTCTACGAGCAGTACTTC. It specifies CASGSGQGFYEQYF.

The chain combines TRBV7-2 with TRBJ1-4; 8 nucleotides align to TRBD1. The V and J ends lost 3 bases and 12 bases, in that order; junction bases with no gene match: 9. From germline, CDR1 is SGHTA and CDR2 FQGNSA. CDR3 size: 14 residues. The CDR3 DNA reads as TGTGCCAGCAGCTTCACTTGGACAGGGATGGAACTGTTTTTT. Protein product: CASSFTWTGMELFF.

V is TRBV6-1 and J is TRBJ1-2, with D maybe TRBD1 (5 bases). The CDR3 length is 17 residues. CDR1 and CDR2 (germline): MNHNS, SASEGT. Trimming took 2 bases from V and 0 from J, leaving 16 bases between them. The CDR3 sequence is CASSELVIGASNYGYTF. The DNA for the CDR3 is TGTGCCAGCAGTGAACTAGTGATAGGGGCGTCTAACTATGGCTACACCTTC.

This chain uses TRBV15 with TRBJ2-7, with D possibly being TRBD1 (5 bases). The germline V gene encodes CDR1 LNHNV and CDR2 YYDKDF (reference sequence). Trimming cost V 1 base and J 6 bases, with 13 bases left between them. The CDR3 length is 14 residues. CDR3 DNA sequence: TGTGCCACCAGCAGAGGGGATCTAGGGGTCGAGCAGTACTTC. Translation: CATSRGDLGVEQYF.

As for this clone: The sample contains more than one DNA sequence encoding this CDR3. This chain connects TRBV6-4 to TRBJ2-1, with 7 bases matching TRBD2. With V trimmed by 0 bases and J by 6 bases, 5 bases remained unmatched. The CDR3 sequence is 15 residues long. Looked up from germline, CDR1 is MRHNA and CDR2 is SNTAGT. This CDR3 reads CASSDSLAGGNEQFF. As DNA, the CDR3 is TGTGCCAGCAGTGACTCGTTAGCGGGTGGCAATGAGCAGTTCTTC.

The chain is built from TRBV19 and TRBJ1-1, with 7 nucleotides matching TRBD1. From germline, CDR1 is LNHDA and CDR2 SQIVND (reference sequence). This CDR3 comprises 15 residues. J was trimmed by 4 bases and V by 3 bases; bases with no gene match: 8. The CDR3 sequence is CASSMWRGQGTEAFF. Written as DNA, the CDR3 is TGTGCCAGTAGTATGTGGAGGGGGCAGGGCACTGAAGCTTTCTTT.

The CDR3, as DNA: TGTGCCAGCAGTTACACAAACCCCTCCTACGAGCAGTACTTC. The encoded protein is CASSYTNPSYEQYF. The chain has TRBV6-6 and TRBJ2-7; no definite D call. Trimming took off 2 bases at V and 0 bases at J, with 8 bases between the two ends. Per the germline V gene, CDR1 is MNHNY and CDR2 is SVGAGI (reference sequence). CDR3 length: 14 residues.

Details on this clone: The identical CDR3 is also encoded by other nucleotide sequences in the sample. CDR3 DNA sequence: TGTGCCAGCAGTTACCGGGACAGAAACTACGAGCAGTACTTC. Its protein product is CASSYRDRNYEQYF. The V call is TRBV6-5, the J call TRBJ2-7; 7 bases line up with TRBD1. CDR1 and CDR2 (germline): MNHEY, SVGAGI. The CDR3 is made up of 14 amino acids. Germline trimming cut 2 bases from V and 3 bases from J; bases unmatched to any gene: 4.

The V call is TRBV6-5, the J call TRBJ1-4; D may be TRBD1 (5 bases). V lost 2 bases, J lost 8 bases, and 9 bases lay in between. CDR1 and CDR2 from the germline V gene are MNHEY and SVGAGI. This CDR3 contains 13 residues. Written as DNA, the CDR3 is TGTGCCAGCAGTTACCAAAGGGGAGAAAAACTGTTTTTT. Protein sequence: CASSYQRGEKLFF.